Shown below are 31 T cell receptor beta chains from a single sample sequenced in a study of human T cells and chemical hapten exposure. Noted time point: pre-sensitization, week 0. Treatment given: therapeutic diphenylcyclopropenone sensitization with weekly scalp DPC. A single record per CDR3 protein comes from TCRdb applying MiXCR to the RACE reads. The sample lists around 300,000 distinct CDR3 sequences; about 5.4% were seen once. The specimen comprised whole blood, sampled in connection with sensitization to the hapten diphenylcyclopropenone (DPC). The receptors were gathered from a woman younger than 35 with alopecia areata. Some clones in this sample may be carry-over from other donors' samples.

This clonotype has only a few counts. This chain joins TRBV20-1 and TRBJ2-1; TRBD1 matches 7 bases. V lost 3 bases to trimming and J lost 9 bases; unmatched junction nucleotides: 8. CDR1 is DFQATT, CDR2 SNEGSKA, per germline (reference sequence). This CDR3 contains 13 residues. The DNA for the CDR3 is TGCAGTGCTAGGGATACAGGGGTCGGTGAGCAGTTCTTC. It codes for CSARDTGVGEQFF.

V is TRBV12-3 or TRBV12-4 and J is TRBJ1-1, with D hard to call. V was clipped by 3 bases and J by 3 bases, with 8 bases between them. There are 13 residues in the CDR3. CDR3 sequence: CASSFRVDTEAFF. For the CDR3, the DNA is TGTGCCAGCAGTTTTAGGGTGGACACTGAAGCTTTCTTT.

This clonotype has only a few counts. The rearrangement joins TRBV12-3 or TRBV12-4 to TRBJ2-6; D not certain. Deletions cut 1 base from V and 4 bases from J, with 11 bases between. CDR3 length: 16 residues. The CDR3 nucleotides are TGTGCCAGCAGTTTAGATCTCCTCCCGGGGGCCAACGTCCTGACTTTC. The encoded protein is CASSLDLLPGANVLTF.

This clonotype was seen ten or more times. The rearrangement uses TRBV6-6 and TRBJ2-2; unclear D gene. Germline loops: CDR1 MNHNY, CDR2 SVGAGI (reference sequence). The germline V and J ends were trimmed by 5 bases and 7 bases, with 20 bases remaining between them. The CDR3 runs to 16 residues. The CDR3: CASSPPGSRNGGELFF. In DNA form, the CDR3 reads TGTGCCAGCAGTCCGCCCGGGTCCCGGAATGGCGGGGAGCTGTTTTTT.

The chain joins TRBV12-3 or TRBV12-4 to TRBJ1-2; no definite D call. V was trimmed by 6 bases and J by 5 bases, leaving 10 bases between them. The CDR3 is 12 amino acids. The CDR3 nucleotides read TGTGCCAGCAGCCCCGGACTGTATGGCTACACCTTC. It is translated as CASSPGLYGYTF.

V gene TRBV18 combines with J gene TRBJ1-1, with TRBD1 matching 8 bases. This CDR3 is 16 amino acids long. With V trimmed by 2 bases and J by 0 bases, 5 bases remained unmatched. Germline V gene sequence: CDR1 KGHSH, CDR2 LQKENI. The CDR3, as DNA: TGTGCCAGCTCACCAGTAACAGGGGGAATGAACACTGAAGCTTTCTTT. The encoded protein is CASSPVTGGMNTEAFF.

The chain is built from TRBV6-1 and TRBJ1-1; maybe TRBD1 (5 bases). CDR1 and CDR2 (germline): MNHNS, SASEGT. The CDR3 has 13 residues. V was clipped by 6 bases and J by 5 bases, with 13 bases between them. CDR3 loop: CASRRDPGTEAFF. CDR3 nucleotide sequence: TGTGCCAGCAGACGGGACCCAGGAACTGAAGCTTTCTTT.

CDR3 in DNA: TGTGCCAGCAGCAAACGAGGGGCTGGGGCCAACGTCCTGACTTTC. This sequence encodes CASSKRGAGANVLTF. The chain uses TRBV7-2 and TRBJ2-6, with D tentatively TRBD1 or TRBD2 (5 bases each). This CDR3 region has 15 residues. V was shortened by 5 bases and J by 2 bases, with 10 bases between the two germline ends. Germline V gene lookup returns CDR1 SGHTA and CDR2 FQGNSA.

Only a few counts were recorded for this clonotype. CDR3: CASSFLTGHNEQFF. As DNA, the CDR3 is TGTGCCAGCAGCTTTTTGACCGGACACAATGAGCAGTTCTTC. The rearrangement uses TRBV7-2 and TRBJ2-1, with D uncertain. The CDR3 runs 14 residues. Germline values: CDR1 SGHTA, CDR2 FQGNSA. V lost 3 bases and J 5 bases, leaving 11 bases between the germline ends.

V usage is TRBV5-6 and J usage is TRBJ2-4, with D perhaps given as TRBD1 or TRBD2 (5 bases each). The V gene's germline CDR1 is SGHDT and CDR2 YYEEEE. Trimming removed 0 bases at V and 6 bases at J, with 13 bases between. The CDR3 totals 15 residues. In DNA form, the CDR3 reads TGTGCCAGCAGCTTGGGGGGCTGGGGAGCAAACATTCAGTACTTC. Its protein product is CASSLGGWGANIQYF.

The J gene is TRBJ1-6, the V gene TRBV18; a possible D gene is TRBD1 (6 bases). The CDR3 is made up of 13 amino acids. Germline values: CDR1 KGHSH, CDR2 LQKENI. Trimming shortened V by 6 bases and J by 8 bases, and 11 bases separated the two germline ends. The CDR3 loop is CASSDRRDSPLHF. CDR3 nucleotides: TGTGCCAGCTCCGACAGGCGCGATTCACCCCTCCACTTT.

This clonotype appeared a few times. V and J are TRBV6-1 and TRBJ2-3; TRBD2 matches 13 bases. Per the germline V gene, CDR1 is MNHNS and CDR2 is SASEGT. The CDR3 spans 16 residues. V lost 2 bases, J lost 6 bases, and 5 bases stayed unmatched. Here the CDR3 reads CASSEKLAGGPDTQYF. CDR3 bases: TGTGCCAGCAGTGAAAAACTAGCGGGGGGGCCCGATACGCAGTATTTT.

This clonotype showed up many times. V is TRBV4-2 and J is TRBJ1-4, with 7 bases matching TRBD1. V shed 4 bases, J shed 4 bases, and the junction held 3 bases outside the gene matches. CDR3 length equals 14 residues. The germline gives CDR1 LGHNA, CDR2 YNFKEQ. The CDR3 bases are TGTGCCAGCAGCCGAGACAGGGTTAATGAAAAACTGTTTTTT. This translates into CASSRDRVNEKLFF.

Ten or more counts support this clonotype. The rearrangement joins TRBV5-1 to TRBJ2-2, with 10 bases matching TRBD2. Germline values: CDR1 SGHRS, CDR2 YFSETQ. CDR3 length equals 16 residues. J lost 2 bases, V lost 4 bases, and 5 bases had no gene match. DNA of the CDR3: TGCGCCAGCAGCCGTGGACTAGCGGAAAACACCGGGGAGCTGTTTTTT. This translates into CASSRGLAENTGELFF.

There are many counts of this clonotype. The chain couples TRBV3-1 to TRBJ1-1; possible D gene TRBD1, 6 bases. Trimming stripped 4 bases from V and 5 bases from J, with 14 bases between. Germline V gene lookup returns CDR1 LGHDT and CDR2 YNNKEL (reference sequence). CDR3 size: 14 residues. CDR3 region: CASSLYREGTEAFF. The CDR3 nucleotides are TGTGCCAGCAGCCTTTACAGGGAAGGGACTGAAGCTTTCTTT.

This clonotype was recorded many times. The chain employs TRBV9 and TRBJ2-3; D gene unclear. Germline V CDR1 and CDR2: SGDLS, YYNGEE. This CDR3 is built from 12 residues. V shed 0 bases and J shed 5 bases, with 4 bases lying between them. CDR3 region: CASSVDEDTQYF. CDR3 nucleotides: TGTGCCAGCAGCGTAGATGAAGATACGCAGTATTTT.

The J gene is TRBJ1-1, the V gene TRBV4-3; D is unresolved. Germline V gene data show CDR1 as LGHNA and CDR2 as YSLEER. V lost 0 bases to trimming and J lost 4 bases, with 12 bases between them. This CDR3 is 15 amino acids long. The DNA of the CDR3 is TGCGCCAGCAGCCAAGAATTAGGTGGAGTCACTGAAGCTTTCTTT. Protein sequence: CASSQELGGVTEAFF.

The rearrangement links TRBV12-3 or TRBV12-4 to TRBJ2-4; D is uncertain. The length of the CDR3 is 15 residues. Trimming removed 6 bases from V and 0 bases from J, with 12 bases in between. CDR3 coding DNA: TGTGCCAGCAGGATGACCTTCTTAGCCAAAAACATTCAGTACTTC. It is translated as CASRMTFLAKNIQYF.

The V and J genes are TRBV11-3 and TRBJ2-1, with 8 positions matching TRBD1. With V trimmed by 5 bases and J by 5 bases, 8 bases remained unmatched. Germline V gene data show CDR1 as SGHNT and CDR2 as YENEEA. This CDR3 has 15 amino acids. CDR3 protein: CASSPGGQANNEQFF. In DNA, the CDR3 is TGTGCCAGCAGCCCAGGGGGACAGGCAAACAATGAGCAGTTCTTC.

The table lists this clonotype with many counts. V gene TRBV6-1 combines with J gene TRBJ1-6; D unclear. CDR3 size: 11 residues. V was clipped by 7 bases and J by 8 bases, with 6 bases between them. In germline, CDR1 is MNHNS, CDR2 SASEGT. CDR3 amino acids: CASKEDSPLHF. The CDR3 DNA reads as TGTGCCAGCAAAGAAGATTCACCCCTCCACTTT.

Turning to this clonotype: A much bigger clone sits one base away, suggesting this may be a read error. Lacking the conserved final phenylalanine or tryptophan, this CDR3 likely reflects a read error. As DNA, the CDR3 is TGTGCCAGTTCCCCGGGGTCCGGGGATAGCAATCAGCCCCAGCATCTT. The encoded protein is CASSPGSGDSNQPQHL. The chain carries TRBV12-3 or TRBV12-4 and TRBJ1-5; no reliable D call. The V gene lost 9 bases and the J gene lost 0 bases, with 18 bases spanning the gap. This CDR3 spans 16 amino acids.

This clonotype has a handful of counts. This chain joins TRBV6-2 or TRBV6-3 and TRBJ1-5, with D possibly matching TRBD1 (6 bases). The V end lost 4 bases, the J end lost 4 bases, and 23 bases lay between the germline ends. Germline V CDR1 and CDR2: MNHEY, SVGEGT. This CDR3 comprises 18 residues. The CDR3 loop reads CASSFLSGDPFENQPQHF. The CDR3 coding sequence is TGTGCCAGCAGTTTTCTCTCAGGGGACCCTTTTGAGAATCAGCCCCAGCATTTT.

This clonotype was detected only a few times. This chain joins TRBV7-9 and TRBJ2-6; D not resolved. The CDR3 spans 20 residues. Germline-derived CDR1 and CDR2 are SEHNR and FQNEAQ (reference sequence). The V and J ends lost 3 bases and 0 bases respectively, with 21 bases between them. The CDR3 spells CASSFRSTEQFPSGANVLTF. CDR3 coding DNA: TGTGCCAGCAGCTTTCGGTCGACGGAACAATTTCCCTCTGGGGCCAACGTCCTGACTTTC.

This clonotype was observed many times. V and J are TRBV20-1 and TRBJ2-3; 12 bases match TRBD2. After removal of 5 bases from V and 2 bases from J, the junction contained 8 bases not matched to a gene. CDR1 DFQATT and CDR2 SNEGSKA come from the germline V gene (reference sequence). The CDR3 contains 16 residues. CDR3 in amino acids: CSAETGTSGHTDTQYF. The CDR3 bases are TGCAGTGCTGAAACCGGGACTAGCGGGCACACAGATACGCAGTATTTT.

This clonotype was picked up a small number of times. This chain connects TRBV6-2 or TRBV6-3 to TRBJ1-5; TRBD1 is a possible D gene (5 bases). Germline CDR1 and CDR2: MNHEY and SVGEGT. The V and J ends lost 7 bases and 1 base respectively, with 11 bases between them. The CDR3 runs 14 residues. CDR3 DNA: TGTGCCAGCACCGACGGGGGGAGCAATCAGCCCCAGCATTTT. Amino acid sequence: CASTDGGSNQPQHF.

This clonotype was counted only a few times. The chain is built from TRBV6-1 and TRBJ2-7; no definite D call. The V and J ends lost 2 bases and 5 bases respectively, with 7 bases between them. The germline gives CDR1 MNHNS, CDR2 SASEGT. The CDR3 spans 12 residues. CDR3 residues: CASSELKDEQYF. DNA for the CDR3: TGTGCCAGCAGTGAATTGAAGGACGAGCAGTACTTC.

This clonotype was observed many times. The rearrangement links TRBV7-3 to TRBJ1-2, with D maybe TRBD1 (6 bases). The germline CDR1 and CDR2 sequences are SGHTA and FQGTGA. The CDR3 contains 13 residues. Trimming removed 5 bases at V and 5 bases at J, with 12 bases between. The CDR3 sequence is CASSTGTGYGYTF. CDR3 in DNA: TGTGCCAGCAGCACAGGGACCGGATATGGCTACACCTTC.

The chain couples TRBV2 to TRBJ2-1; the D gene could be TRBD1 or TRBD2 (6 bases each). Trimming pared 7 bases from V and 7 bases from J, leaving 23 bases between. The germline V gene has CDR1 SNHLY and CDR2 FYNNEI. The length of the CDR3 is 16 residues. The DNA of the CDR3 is TGTGCCAGCACCCCTCGGAGGGGGGCAGGCGCGAATGAGCAGTTCTTC. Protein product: CASTPRRGAGANEQFF.

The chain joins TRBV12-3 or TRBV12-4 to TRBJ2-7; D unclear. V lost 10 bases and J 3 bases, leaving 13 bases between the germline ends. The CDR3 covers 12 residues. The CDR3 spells CATPPLGYEQYF. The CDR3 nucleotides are TGTGCCACTCCTCCTTTAGGCTACGAGCAGTACTTC.

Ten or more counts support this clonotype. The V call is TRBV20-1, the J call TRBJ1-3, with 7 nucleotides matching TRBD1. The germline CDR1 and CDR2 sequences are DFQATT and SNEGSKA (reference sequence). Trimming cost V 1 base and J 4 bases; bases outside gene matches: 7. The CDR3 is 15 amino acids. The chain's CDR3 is CSARATGTVGNTIYF. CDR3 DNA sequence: TGCAGTGCTAGAGCCACCGGGACAGTAGGAAACACCATATATTTT.

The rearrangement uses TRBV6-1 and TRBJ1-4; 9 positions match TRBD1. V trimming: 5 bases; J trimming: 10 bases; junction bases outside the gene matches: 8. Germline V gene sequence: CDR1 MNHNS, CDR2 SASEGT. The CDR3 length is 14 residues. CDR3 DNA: TGTGCCAGCAGTCGCCGGGACAGGGACCTAAAACTGTTTTTT. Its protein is CASSRRDRDLKLFF.